This is a list of T cell receptor beta chains from one sample in a study of control samples from healthy donors and cancer patients. Clones were sequenced by immunoSEQ multiplex PCR, and TCRdb holds only the in-frame ones, with some missing. The sample carries around 120,000 clones, 88% recorded once. Material for sequencing was blood. The receptors were gathered from a middle-aged man in good health. Each CDR3 is given with its conserved first and last residue. D genes are given only for firm matches. Only some rows state a clone size, as once, few, many or a class for expanded clones.

>TRBD1|TRBV5-4|TRBJ1-1|once
CASSARQGINTEAFF
TGTGCCAGCAGCGCCAGACAGGGGATCAACACTGAAGCTTTCTTT
>NA|TRBV18|TRBJ1-3|NA
CASSLGSDRVGNTIYF
TGTGCCAGCTCACTGGGTTCGGATCGAGTAGGAAACACCATATATTTT
>NA|TRBV5-1|TRBJ1-1|few
CASSLVVANTEAFF
TGCGCCAGCAGCTTGGTGGTGGCGAACACTGAAGCTTTCTTT
>NA|TRBV6-1|TRBJ2-7|NA
CASSEPTAATYEQYF
TGTGCCAGCAGTGAGCCCACAGCCGCCACCTACGAGCAGTACTTC
>NA|TRBV7-2|TRBJ1-5|few
CASSLYRDTNQPQHF
TGTGCCAGCAGCTTGTACCGGGACACCAATCAGCCCCAGCATTTT
>NA|TRBV4-3|TRBJ1-4|NA
CASSQDPLGNEKLFF
TGCGCCAGCAGCCAAGATCCCCTAGGTAATGAAAAACTGTTTTTT
>NA|TRBV25-1|TRBJ1-2|NA
CASSELRVGGYTF
TGTGCCAGCAGTGAACTGAGGGTTGGTGGCTACACCTTC
>TRBD1|TRBV7-3|TRBJ2-7|once
CASSLTSTGSYEQYF
TGTGCCAGCAGCTTAACTTCGACAGGGTCCTACGAGCAGTACTTC
>NA|TRBV14|TRBJ2-7|NA
CASSQDHRDPISYEQYF
TGTGCCAGCAGCCAAGACCACCGGGATCCCATTTCCTACGAGCAGTACTTC
>NA|TRBV7-8|TRBJ1-5|NA
CASSLAIRSNQPQHF
TGTGCCAGCAGCTTAGCGATCCGTAGCAATCAGCCCCAGCATTTT
>NA|TRBV12-3/TRBV12-4|TRBJ1-2|NA
CASSLTLYGYTF
TGTGCCAGCAGTTTGACTTTGTATGGCTACACCTTC
>NA|TRBV12-5|TRBJ1-1|NA
CASGPGTEAFF
TGTGCTAGTGGGCCTGGGACAGAAGCTTTCTTT
>TRBD1|TRBV9|TRBJ2-7|NA
CASSVGGQHLSGEQYF
TGTGCCAGCAGCGTAGGGGGACAGCACCTTTCGGGAGAGCAGTACTTC
>NA|TRBV24-1|TRBJ1-1|NA
CATSGDNTEAFF
TGTGCCACCAGTGGCGATAACACTGAAGCTTTCTTT
>TRBD1|TRBV5-4|TRBJ2-1|NA
CASSTGTARSYNEQFF
TGTGCCAGCAGCACCGGGACAGCAAGATCCTACAATGAGCAGTTCTTC
>NA|TRBV7-9|TRBJ2-2|NA
CASSSPRWGFGELFF
TGTGCCAGCAGCTCGCCCCGGTGGGGGTTCGGGGAGCTGTTTTTT
>NA|TRBV7-8|TRBJ1-1|NA
CASSLTFGTPPFF
TGTGCCAGCAGCTTAACTTTCGGGACTCCTCCTTTCTTT
>NA|TRBV27|TRBJ2-7|NA
CASRTGLFTGEQYF
TGTGCCAGCAGGACGGGACTTTTTACCGGGGAGCAGTACTTC
>TRBD1|TRBV5-7|TRBJ2-7|NA
CASSLIRDRVKGPRCEQYF
TGTGCCAGCAGCTTGATCCGGGACAGGGTAAAGGGTCCTAGATGTGAGCAGTACTTC
>TRBD1|TRBV9|TRBJ1-2|NA
CASSKQGSSYGYTF
TGTGCCAGCAGCAAACAGGGGAGCAGCTATGGCTACACCTTC
>TRBD1|TRBV6-6|TRBJ2-7|NA
CASSYLDRGVSYEQYF
TGTGCCAGCAGTTACCTGGACAGGGGGGTTAGCTACGAGCAGTACTTC
>NA|TRBV2|TRBJ2-3|NA
CASSYGADTQYF
TGTGCCAGCAGTTACGGGGCAGATACGCAGTATTTT